These 16 T cell receptor beta chains were sequenced from one sample in a study of T cell repertoires in cytomegalovirus infection. These receptors' targets are unknown. TCRdb reanalysed the reads using MiXCR and keeps one entry per CDR3 protein. The sample includes hundreds of thousands of distinct CDR3 sequences, approximately 33% of them seen just once. Sequenced material: cultured CD8+ T cells from PBMCs, taken from culture after CMV antigen stimulation. The receptors shown here come from a human donor in good health (CMV status not recorded). Some clones in this sample may be carry-over from other donors' samples.

This clonotype was counted only a few times. This chain connects TRBV11-1 to TRBJ2-1, with 7 bases identical to TRBD2. The ends lost 6 bases at V and 8 bases at J; junction bases unmatched: 16. CDR1 and CDR2 from the germline V gene are SGHAT and FQDESV (reference sequence). CDR3 length equals 16 residues. CDR3 sequence: CASRSGRRGYLDEQFF. The CDR3 DNA reads as TGTGCCAGCAGGTCCGGGAGGCGGGGCTACTTGGATGAGCAGTTCTTC.

The chain combines TRBV7-2 with TRBJ2-1; D is uncertain. The germline V gene encodes CDR1 SGHTA and CDR2 FQGNSA. CDR3 length: 14 residues. The V gene lost 7 bases and the J gene lost 0 bases, with 10 bases spanning the gap. CDR3 in amino acids: CASTVISSYNEQFF. CDR3 coding DNA: TGTGCCAGCACAGTAATTAGCTCCTACAATGAGCAGTTCTTC.

V gene TRBV19 combines with J gene TRBJ1-4; TRBD1 might be the D (5 bases). V dropped 9 bases and J dropped 3 bases, with 11 bases sitting between them. Germline loops: CDR1 LNHDA, CDR2 SQIVND (reference sequence). This CDR3 contains 13 residues. CDR3 sequence (DNA): TGTGCCAGGGGGACTCCGGCTAATGAAAAACTGTTTTTT. Translating it yields CARGTPANEKLFF.

This chain uses TRBV7-6 with TRBJ2-5; possibly TRBD1 or TRBD2 for D (5 bases each). Germline CDR1 and CDR2: SGHVS and FNYEAQ. CDR3 length: 12 residues. V was trimmed by 8 bases and J by 3 bases, leaving 10 bases between them. The CDR3 nucleotides are TGTGCCAGCGGGGGTTCAGAAGAGACCCAGTACTTC. The encoded protein is CASGGSEETQYF.

CDR3 in DNA: TGTGCCAGCAGCCCCGAGGGCAGGGTGGTCGTTGAGCAGTTCTTC. Translated, it gives CASSPEGRVVVEQFF. The chain recombines TRBV9 with TRBJ2-1; D might be TRBD1 or TRBD2, each matching 5 bases. This CDR3 has 15 amino acids. V lost 4 bases, J lost 9 bases, and 20 bases lay in between. Germline CDR1 and CDR2: SGDLS and YYNGEE.

This clonotype was seen more than once but under ten times. The J gene is TRBJ1-5, the V gene TRBV29-1; D is unresolved. The CDR3 contains 13 residues. Germline V gene data show CDR1 as SQVTM and CDR2 as ANQGSEA. The germline V and J ends were trimmed by 3 bases and 7 bases, with 13 bases remaining between them. The CDR3 nucleotides are TGCAGCGTTGATGTGGCAGAAGGCCAGCCCCAGCATTTT. Protein sequence: CSVDVAEGQPQHF.

The chain combines TRBV7-3 with TRBJ2-1, with 10 bases identical to TRBD1. Germline V gene sequence: CDR1 SGHTA, CDR2 FQGTGA. V shed 1 base and J 8 bases; nucleotides not matched to a gene: 5. The length of the CDR3 is 15 residues. CDR3 loop: CASSLRTGGSHEQFF. The DNA of the CDR3 is TGTGCCAGCAGCTTAAGGACAGGGGGGAGCCATGAGCAGTTCTTC.

This clonotype was recorded a few times. The chain employs TRBV13 and TRBJ2-1; the match to TRBD2 covers 10 bases. The CDR3 contains 16 residues. The ends lost 3 bases at V and 6 bases at J; junction bases unmatched: 8. The V gene's germline CDR1 is PRHDT and CDR2 FYEKMQ (reference sequence). CDR3 in DNA: TGTGCCAGCAGCTTCTCCGGAGCGGGGGGGCCCAATGAGCAGTTCTTC. Residues: CASSFSGAGGPNEQFF.

The chain recombines TRBV19 with TRBJ2-7, with TRBD1 matching 8 bases. V lost 3 bases to trimming and J lost 0 bases; unmatched junction nucleotides: 1. This CDR3 region has 14 residues. Germline lookup yields CDR1 LNHDA and CDR2 SQIVND (reference sequence). The CDR3 region is CASSITGGSYEQYF. The DNA for the CDR3 is TGTGCCAGTAGTATCACAGGGGGCTCCTACGAGCAGTACTTC.

This clonotype was counted ten times or more. The chain combines TRBV7-2 with TRBJ2-7; no reliable D call. The CDR3 runs 13 residues. V was clipped by 6 bases and J by 0 bases, with 9 bases between them. Germline V CDR1 and CDR2: SGHTA, FQGNSA. The CDR3 protein is CASRERSSYEQYF. As DNA, the CDR3 is TGTGCCAGCAGGGAGCGTAGCTCCTACGAGCAGTACTTC.

This sequence joins TRBV28 and TRBJ1-2, with 7 bases that match TRBD1. Germline lookup yields CDR1 MDHEN and CDR2 SYDVKM. V trimming: 4 bases; J trimming: 3 bases; junction bases outside the gene matches: 8. The CDR3 sequence is 15 residues long. The CDR3: CASSYPDREYYGYTF. CDR3 DNA: TGTGCCAGCAGTTACCCCGACAGGGAATACTATGGCTACACCTTC.

Remarks on this clonotype: This clone may be a read error of a much larger clone one base away. The rearrangement joins TRBV7-6 to TRBJ1-4; 7 nucleotides line up with TRBD1. Germline V lookup: CDR1 SGHVS, CDR2 FNYEAQ. The CDR3 is 16 residues long. This CDR3 is CANSSRKGQFNEKLFF. The DNA of the CDR3 is TGTGCCAACAGCTCACGGAAGGGACAGTTTAATGAAAAACTGTTTTTT.

In this sample, this clonotype turned up a few times. The genes are TRBV7-9 and TRBJ2-3; TRBD2 is a possible D gene (6 bases). The CDR3 has 17 amino acids. V was clipped by 5 bases and J by 4 bases, with 22 bases between them. Per germline, CDR1 SEHNR and CDR2 FQNEAQ (reference sequence). For the CDR3, the DNA is TGTGCCAGCAGCCCCCGCGAGAGGAGGGCCTCCCCAGATACGCAGTATTTT. Its protein product is CASSPRERRASPDTQYF.

This clonotype came up a few times. Written as DNA, the CDR3 is TGTGCCAGCAGCGTATTCCCCGGGGGGGCCTCCTACAATGAGCAGTTCTTC. It specifies CASSVFPGGASYNEQFF. The V call is TRBV9, the J call TRBJ2-1, with 8 bases that match TRBD2. CDR3 length: 17 amino acids. Germline V gene lookup returns CDR1 SGDLS and CDR2 YYNGEE. Trimming cost V 1 base and J 0 bases; bases outside gene matches: 6.

This chain connects TRBV6-2 or TRBV6-3 to TRBJ2-7; 8 bases map to TRBD1. The CDR3 contains 15 residues. The V segment lost 8 bases and the J segment 3 bases; nucleotides outside the gene matches: 12. Per the germline V gene, CDR1 is MNHEY and CDR2 is SVGEGT. CDR3 nucleotide sequence: TGTGCCAGCCTAGCCGGAGGACAGGGATTCTACGAGCAGTACGTC. Encoded protein: CASLAGGQGFYEQYV.

The V and J genes are TRBV7-4 and TRBJ2-1; no clear D. Germline V CDR1 and CDR2: SGHVT, SQSDAQ. The CDR3 covers 11 residues. The germline V and J ends were trimmed by 5 bases and 7 bases, with 6 bases remaining between them. As DNA, the CDR3 is TGTGCCAGCAGCACCGCTAATGAGCAGTTCTTC. This codes for CASSTANEQFF. Based on the CDR3 plus reference TRBV7-4 and TRBJ2-1, the full variable domain is GAGVSQSPRYKVAKRGRDVALRCDSISGHVTLYWYRQTLGQGSEVLTYSQSDAQRDKSGRPSGRFSAERPERSVSTLKIQRTEQGDSAVYLCASSTANEQFFGPGTRLTVL.